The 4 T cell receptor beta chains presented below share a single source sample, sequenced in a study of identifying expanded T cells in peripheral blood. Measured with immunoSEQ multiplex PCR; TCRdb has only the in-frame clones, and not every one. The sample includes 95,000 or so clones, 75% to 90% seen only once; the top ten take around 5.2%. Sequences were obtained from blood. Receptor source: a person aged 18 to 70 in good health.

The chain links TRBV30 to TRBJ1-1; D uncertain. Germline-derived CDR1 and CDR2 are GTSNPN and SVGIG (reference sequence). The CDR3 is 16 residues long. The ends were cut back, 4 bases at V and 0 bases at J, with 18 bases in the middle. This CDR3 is CAWNSGEPQMNTEAFF. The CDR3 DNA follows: TGTGCCTGGAATTCGGGTGAACCCCAAATGAACACTGAAGCTTTCTTT.

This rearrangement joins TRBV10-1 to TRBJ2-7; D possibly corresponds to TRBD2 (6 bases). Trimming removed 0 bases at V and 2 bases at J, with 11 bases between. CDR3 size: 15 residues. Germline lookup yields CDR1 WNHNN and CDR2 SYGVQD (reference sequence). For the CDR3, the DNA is TGCGCCAGCAGTGAGTCAGGAGGGGCCCCCTACGAGCAGTACTTC. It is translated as CASSESGGAPYEQYF.

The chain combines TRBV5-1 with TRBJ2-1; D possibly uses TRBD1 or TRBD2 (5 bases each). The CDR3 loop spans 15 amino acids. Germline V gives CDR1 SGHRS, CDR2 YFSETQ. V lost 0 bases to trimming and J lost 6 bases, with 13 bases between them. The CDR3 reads CASSLGDLATNEQFF. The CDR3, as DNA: TGCGCCAGCAGCTTGGGGGACCTGGCAACCAATGAGCAGTTCTTC. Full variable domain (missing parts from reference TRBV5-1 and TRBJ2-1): KAGVTQTPRYLIKTRGQQVTLSCSPISGHRSVSWYQQTPGQGLQFLFEYFSETQRNKGNFPGRFSGRQFSNSRSEMNVSTLELGDSALYLCASSLGDLATNEQFFGPGTRLTVL.

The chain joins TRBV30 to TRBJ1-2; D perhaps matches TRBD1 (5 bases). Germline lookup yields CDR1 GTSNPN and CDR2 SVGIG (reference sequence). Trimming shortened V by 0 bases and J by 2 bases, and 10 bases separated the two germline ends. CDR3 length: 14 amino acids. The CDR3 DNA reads TGTGCCTGGAGTGTAGAGGGGAGAAACTATGGCTACACCTTC. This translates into CAWSVEGRNYGYTF.